The 19 T cell receptor beta chains below were found in one sample sequenced in a study of CD8+ T cells in alopecia areata. Treatment of the sample: oral pan-JAK inhibitor, 5-10 mg twice daily. cDNA serving as the sequencing template came from extracted, reverse transcribed RNA. Profiling relied on immunoSEQ multiplex PCR, and the TCRdb table lists in-frame clones only, not all of them. The repertoire holds about 190,000 clones, 55% to 70% seen once, with 0.65% to 0.7% in the top ten. This material consisted of CD4+ T cells sorted from blood, taken at week 4, from a patient treated with tofacitinib. The source is a human donor with alopecia areata.

This clone was counted only a few times. The V gene is TRBV7-9, the J gene TRBJ2-3; D is perhaps TRBD1 (5 bases). V dropped 5 bases and J dropped 4 bases, with 10 bases sitting between them. The CDR3 has 13 amino acids. Germline lookup yields CDR1 SEHNR and CDR2 FQNEAQ (reference sequence). CDR3 sequence: CASSPKGPDTQYF. Written as DNA, the CDR3 is TGTGCCAGCAGCCCAAAGGGGCCAGATACGCAGTATTTT.

The rearrangement uses TRBV29-1 and TRBJ1-2; tentative D call: TRBD1 (5 bases). Trimming took off 3 bases at V and 5 bases at J, with 16 bases between the two ends. Germline V gene lookup returns CDR1 SQVTM and CDR2 ANQGSEA. This CDR3 has 14 amino acids. This chain's CDR3 is CSVDSAGRGYGYTF. The CDR3 DNA follows: TGCAGCGTTGACTCGGCAGGGCGGGGGTATGGCTACACCTTC.

The V gene is TRBV30, the J gene TRBJ1-5, with D possibly being TRBD1 (6 bases). Germline-derived CDR1 and CDR2 are GTSNPN and SVGIG (reference sequence). Trimming left V 2 bases short and J 1 base short, with 30 bases between. CDR3 length: 21 residues. CDR3 bases: TGTGCCTGGAGTTTGGGCTTACGGGGGGCGATCGGGGTCGCCAGCAATCAGCCCCAGCATTTT. Translating gives CAWSLGLRGAIGVASNQPQHF.

J is TRBJ2-5 and V is TRBV30, with 9 positions matching TRBD1. This CDR3 comprises 13 residues. The germline CDR1 and CDR2 sequences are GTSNPN and SVGIG (reference sequence). The V gene end was trimmed by 8 bases and the J gene end by 4 bases; junction bases not matched to a gene: 8. This CDR3 is CAGTGRSGETQYF. The CDR3 coding sequence is TGTGCCGGGACAGGGAGGAGTGGAGAGACCCAGTACTTC.

The chain employs TRBV19 and TRBJ1-2, with no clear D. Germline V gives CDR1 LNHDA, CDR2 SQIVND (reference sequence). V dropped 8 bases and J dropped 0 bases, with 7 bases sitting between them. This CDR3 has 12 residues. The CDR3 DNA reads as TGTGCCAGTGGAGGTTCTAACTATGGCTACACCTTC. It specifies CASGGSNYGYTF.

This clone was recorded a few times. J is TRBJ1-3 and V is TRBV29-1, with no clear D. Trimming took 6 bases from V and 4 from J, leaving 13 bases between them. This CDR3 region has 13 residues. Germline CDR1 reads SQVTM; CDR2 reads ANQGSEA. The CDR3 is CSVATRAGNTIYF. The CDR3 DNA reads as TGCAGCGTAGCCACAAGGGCGGGAAACACCATATATTTT. The entire variable domain, with the rest obtained from reference TRBV29-1 and TRBJ1-3, is as follows: SAVISQKPSRDICQRGTSLTIQCQVDSQVTMMFWYRQQPGQSLTLIATANQGSEATYESGFVIDKFPISRPNLTFSTLTVSNMSPEDSSIYLCSVATRAGNTIYFGEGSWLTVV.

V and J are TRBV15 and TRBJ2-7, with 7 bases lining up with TRBD1. V lost 1 base and J lost 5; bases outside the gene matches: 2. This CDR3 contains 13 residues. CDR1 is LNHNV, CDR2 YYDKDF, per germline (reference sequence). CDR3 sequence (DNA): TGTGCCACCAGCAGAGGTACAGGGGACGAGCAGTACTTC. Its translation: CATSRGTGDEQYF.

V and J are TRBV7-2 and TRBJ2-7, with 12 positions matching TRBD2. The CDR3 length is 15 residues. The V gene end was trimmed by 5 bases and the J gene end by 1 base; junction bases not matched to a gene: 3. The germline V gene encodes CDR1 SGHTA and CDR2 FQGNSA. The CDR3 protein is CASSELAGGSYEQYF. CDR3 bases: TGTGCCAGCAGCGAGCTAGCGGGAGGGTCCTACGAGCAGTACTTC.

The chain has TRBV7-3 and TRBJ2-1, with 9 nucleotides matching TRBD2. J lost 1 base, V lost 3 bases, and 4 bases had no gene match. The CDR3 consists of 16 residues. Germline V gives CDR1 SGHTA, CDR2 FQGTGA. The CDR3 nucleotides read TGTGCCAGCAGCTTCCTAGCGGGACGATCCTACAATGAGCAGTTCTTC. Translation: CASSFLAGRSYNEQFF.

This clone came up a few times. The chain uses TRBV6-5 and TRBJ2-3; no reliable D call. Germline V gene sequence: CDR1 MNHEY, CDR2 SVGAGI. CDR3 length: 14 residues. V dropped 6 bases and J dropped 0 bases, with 10 bases sitting between them. As DNA, the CDR3 is TGTGCCAGCAGATATGGTCGTAGCACAGATACGCAGTATTTT. Its protein product is CASRYGRSTDTQYF.

This chain connects TRBV29-1 to TRBJ2-7, with 10 bases aligning to TRBD1. Per the germline V gene, CDR1 is SQVTM and CDR2 is ANQGSEA. This CDR3 is built from 12 residues. CDR3 in DNA: TGCAGAATCCGGGACAGGGGCAGTGAGCAGTACTTC. It encodes CRIRDRGSEQYF.

The chain links TRBV5-1 to TRBJ2-2, with 8 nucleotides matching TRBD1. Losses at the gene ends were 3 bases for V and 4 bases for J; bases not matched to a gene: 8. This CDR3 is built from 16 residues. Germline V gene data show CDR1 as SGHRS and CDR2 as YFSETQ. The CDR3 loop reads CASSYRTGTGTGELFF. The CDR3 coding sequence is TGCGCCAGCAGCTACCGGACAGGGACGGGCACCGGGGAGCTGTTTTTT.

The chain recombines TRBV25-1 with TRBJ1-5; 7 bases align to TRBD1. The CDR3 is 12 residues long. CDR1 and CDR2 from the germline V gene are MGHDK and SYGVNS. The J segment lost 7 bases and the V segment lost 6 bases, leaving 3 bases of the junction unmatched. The CDR3 region has the DNA TGTGCCAGCAGCGAGGGGGCACAGCCCCAGCATTTT. Residues: CASSEGAQPQHF.

The J gene is TRBJ2-5, the V gene TRBV27; D unclear. CDR3 length: 13 amino acids. Germline V lookup: CDR1 MNHEY, CDR2 SMNVEV (reference sequence). Deletions cut 3 bases from V and 1 base from J, with 6 bases between. CDR3 sequence reads: CASSFRSQETQYF. The CDR3 nucleotides are TGTGCCAGCAGTTTCCGCTCCCAAGAGACCCAGTACTTC.

This clone is a singleton in its sample. This rearrangement joins TRBV30 to TRBJ2-1, with a weak D call TRBD2 (6 bases). The CDR3 length is 13 residues. The germline V and J ends were trimmed by 4 bases and 9 bases, with 16 bases remaining between them. Germline V gene lookup returns CDR1 GTSNPN and CDR2 SVGIG (reference sequence). The DNA of the CDR3 is TGTGCCTGGACTTCACAGGTGGGGGGTGAGCAGTTCTTC. Its protein product is CAWTSQVGGEQFF.

This clone has only one observation. J is TRBJ2-7 and V is TRBV11-2; no clear D gene. Germline values: CDR1 SGHAT, CDR2 FQNNGV. Trimming took 1 base from V and 2 from J, leaving 12 bases between them. This CDR3 region has 15 residues. The CDR3 nucleotides read TGTGCCAGCAGCTTAGGACTTTCTGGGGCCTACGAGCAGTACTTC. Translation: CASSLGLSGAYEQYF.

Details on this clone: This sample includes further DNA sequences coding for the same CDR3. This chain connects TRBV30 to TRBJ2-7, with D unresolved. The CDR3 sequence is 12 residues long. Between the trimmed V and J ends, which lost 0 bases and 1 base, there was a span of 4 bases. Germline CDR1 reads GTSNPN; CDR2 reads SVGIG (reference sequence). CDR3 region: CAWSVQSYEQYF. The CDR3 DNA reads as TGTGCCTGGAGTGTACAATCCTACGAGCAGTACTTC.

The chain recombines TRBV4-2 with TRBJ2-1; a possible D gene is TRBD2 (6 bases). Looked up from germline, CDR1 is LGHNA and CDR2 is YNFKEQ. The CDR3 contains 17 residues. Trimming cost V 5 bases and J 5 bases, with 22 bases left between them. CDR3 amino acids: CASSLRLVGGGHNEQFF. DNA for the CDR3: TGTGCCAGCAGCTTACGACTAGTAGGTGGGGGACACAATGAGCAGTTCTTC.

The CDR3 DNA follows: TGTGCCAGCAGGCCGGGACCCCAATTTGGCTACACCTTC. Encoded protein: CASRPGPQFGYTF. The chain combines TRBV6-6 with TRBJ1-2; the D gene is possibly TRBD1 (5 bases). V lost 6 bases, J lost 7 bases, and 15 bases lay in between. Germline CDR1 MNHNY, CDR2 SVGAGI (reference sequence). The CDR3 consists of 13 residues.